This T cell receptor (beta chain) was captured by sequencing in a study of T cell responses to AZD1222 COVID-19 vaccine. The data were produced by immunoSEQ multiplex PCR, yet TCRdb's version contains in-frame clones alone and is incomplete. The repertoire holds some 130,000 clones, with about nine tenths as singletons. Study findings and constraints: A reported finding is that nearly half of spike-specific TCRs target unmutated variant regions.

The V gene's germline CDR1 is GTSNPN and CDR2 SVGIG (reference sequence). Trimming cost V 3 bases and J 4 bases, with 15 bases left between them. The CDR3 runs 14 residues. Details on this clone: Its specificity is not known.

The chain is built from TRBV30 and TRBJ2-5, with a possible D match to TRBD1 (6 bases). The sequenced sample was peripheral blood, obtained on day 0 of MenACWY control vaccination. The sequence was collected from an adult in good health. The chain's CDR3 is CAWSLGGRGETQYF. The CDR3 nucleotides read TGTGCCTGGAGCCTAGGGGGTAGAGGAGAGACCCAGTACTTC.